One sample yielded the 18 T cell receptor beta chains listed below, sequenced in a study of OX40 agonist ivuxolimab in advanced cancers. TCRdb's table, derived via immunoSEQ multiplex PCR, lists solely in-frame clones and lacks some. The table records approximately 81,000 clones, 81% of them present only once. The sample in question was CD4+ or CD8+ T cells sorted from blood, obtained in a trial of the OX40 agonist ivuxolimab. All receptors derive from an adult with an advanced solid tumor such as melanoma, head and neck, liver or kidney cancer.

The chain carries TRBV9 and TRBJ1-2, with no clear D. The ends were cut back, 5 bases at V and 5 bases at J, with 16 bases in the middle. Germline V CDR1 and CDR2: SGDLS, YYNGEE. The CDR3 sequence is 14 residues long. CDR3 sequence (DNA): TGTGCCAGCAGAACAGAGACGGAAGGATATGGCTACACCTTC. Protein: CASRTETEGYGYTF.

This clone came up once. V gene TRBV2 combines with J gene TRBJ2-2, with D unresolved. The CDR3 covers 14 residues. From germline, CDR1 is SNHLY and CDR2 FYNNEI. With 8 bases removed from V and 1 base from J, the gap between germline ends came to 11 bases. The CDR3 DNA reads as TGTGCCAGCGTGGAAGCACGGAACACCGGGGAGCTGTTTTTT. This sequence encodes CASVEARNTGELFF.

The chain is built from TRBV5-1 and TRBJ2-7; D might be TRBD2 (6 bases). V was clipped by 0 bases and J by 0 bases, with 10 bases between them. The germline V gene encodes CDR1 SGHRS and CDR2 YFSETQ. CDR3 size: 15 residues. The CDR3, as DNA: TGCGCCAGCAGCTTGGTTGCGGGACCCTCCTACGAGCAGTACTTC. It is translated as CASSLVAGPSYEQYF. Based on the CDR3 plus reference TRBV5-1 and TRBJ2-7, the full variable domain is KAGVTQTPRYLIKTRGQQVTLSCSPISGHRSVSWYQQTPGQGLQFLFEYFSETQRNKGNFPGRFSGRQFSNSRSEMNVSTLELGDSALYLCASSLVAGPSYEQYFGPGTRLTVT.

The chain carries TRBV30 and TRBJ1-5, with D possibly being TRBD1 (6 bases). The CDR3 loop spans 15 amino acids. CDR1 and CDR2 (germline): GTSNPN, SVGIG (reference sequence). The V end lost 0 bases, the J end lost 1 base, and 10 bases lay between the germline ends. In nucleotides, the CDR3 is TGTGCCTGGAGTGTCTCGGGGGCGAGCAATCAGCCCCAGCATTTT. Protein product: CAWSVSGASNQPQHF. The whole variable domain, remainder taken from reference TRBV30 and TRBJ1-5, is SQTIHQWPATLVQPVGSPLSLECTVEGTSNPNLYWYRQAAGRGLQLLFYSVGIGQISSEVPQNLSASRPQDRQFILSSKKLLLSDSGFYLCAWSVSGASNQPQHFGDGTRLSIL.

The J gene is TRBJ1-2, the V gene TRBV4-3, with D perhaps matching TRBD1 (5 bases). CDR3 length: 14 amino acids. Germline CDR1 and CDR2: LGHNA and YSLEER. V was trimmed by 4 bases and J by 4 bases, leaving 13 bases between them. The CDR3 DNA is TGCGCCAGCAGCCCCCGCGGGCAGGGCTATGGCTACACCTTC. Encoded protein: CASSPRGQGYGYTF.

This clone has more than one count but fewer than ten. The chain has TRBV18 and TRBJ1-2; 11 bases map to TRBD1. In germline, CDR1 is KGHSH, CDR2 LQKENI. V dropped 3 bases and J dropped 6; count of bases not matched to a gene: 3. The CDR3 sequence is 14 residues long. CDR3 DNA: TGTGCCAGCTCACCTCCGGACAGGGGGCATGGCTACACCTTC. This sequence encodes CASSPPDRGHGYTF.

V usage is TRBV6-5 and J usage is TRBJ1-1; perhaps TRBD1 as D (6 bases). Per the germline V gene, CDR1 is MNHEY and CDR2 is SVGAGI. V was shortened by 1 base and J by 4 bases, with 13 bases between the two germline ends. This CDR3 has 15 residues. Here the CDR3 reads CASSYWSGVGTEAFF. The CDR3 DNA reads as TGTGCCAGCAGTTACTGGTCAGGGGTAGGCACTGAAGCTTTCTTT.

The chain employs TRBV7-2 and TRBJ1-2; no definite D call. The V and J ends lost 5 bases and 4 bases respectively, with 11 bases between them. There are 13 residues in the CDR3. Germline loops: CDR1 SGHTA, CDR2 FQGNSA. CDR3 DNA sequence: TGTGCCAGCAGCGAAAATACCGGCTATGGCTACACCTTC. As protein: CASSENTGYGYTF.

The DNA of the CDR3 is TGCGCCAGCAGCGCGGCTAGCGGGGACACCGGGGAGCTGTTTTTT. It translates to CASSAASGDTGELFF. The chain couples TRBV5-1 to TRBJ2-2; 9 positions agree with TRBD2. This CDR3 has 15 amino acids. Germline trimming cut 4 bases from V and 3 bases from J; bases unmatched to any gene: 4. Looked up from germline, CDR1 is SGHRS and CDR2 is YFSETQ.

This clone was seen just once. The chain joins TRBV7-9 to TRBJ2-7; maybe TRBD1 (6 bases). The germline V gene has CDR1 SEHNR and CDR2 FQNEAQ (reference sequence). The V gene lost 5 bases and the J gene lost 3 bases, with 17 bases spanning the gap. This CDR3 is 15 amino acids long. CDR3 amino acids: CASSPKITGNYEQYF. In DNA, the CDR3 is TGTGCCAGCAGCCCAAAAATTACAGGGAACTACGAGCAGTACTTC.

This chain joins TRBV2 and TRBJ2-3; 9 bases agree with TRBD2. The CDR3 runs 17 residues. The V gene end was trimmed by 6 bases and the J gene end by 0 bases; junction bases not matched to a gene: 10. CDR1 and CDR2 from the germline V gene are SNHLY and FYNNEI. CDR3 DNA: TGTGCCAGCAGAGGAGCGGGGGGCATTACTAGCACAGATACGCAGTATTTT. This translates into CASRGAGGITSTDTQYF. The full variable domain, its missing parts supplied by reference TRBV2 and TRBJ2-3, is EPEVTQTPSHQVTQMGQEVILRCVPISNHLYFYWYRQILGQKVEFLVSFYNNEISEKSEIFDDQFSVERPDGSNFTLKIRSTKLEDSAMYFCASRGAGGITSTDTQYFGPGTRLTVL.

The V and J genes are TRBV9 and TRBJ1-6; 10 bases map to TRBD1. Trimming removed 4 bases from V and 5 bases from J; junction bases left unmatched: 6. CDR3 size: 16 residues. Germline values: CDR1 SGDLS, CDR2 YYNGEE. The CDR3 sequence: CASSTWTGGNNSPLHF. DNA of the CDR3: TGTGCCAGCAGCACCTGGACAGGGGGAAATAATTCACCCCTCCACTTT.

This chain uses TRBV15 with TRBJ1-2; D perhaps matches TRBD1 (6 bases). V was clipped by 0 bases and J by 7 bases, with 15 bases between them. This CDR3 has 15 amino acids. Germline values: CDR1 LNHNV, CDR2 YYDKDF (reference sequence). In DNA, the CDR3 is TGTGCCACCAGCAGAGATAGGGGGTTTGGAGGTGGCTACACCTTC. It codes for CATSRDRGFGGGYTF.

The chain uses TRBV7-2 and TRBJ1-1; D is unclear. The CDR3 runs to 17 residues. V was clipped by 2 bases and J by 1 base, with 17 bases between them. Germline loops: CDR1 SGHTA, CDR2 FQGNSA. The CDR3 loop reads CASSLRGRGDSNTEAFF. The CDR3 DNA follows: TGTGCCAGCAGCTTACGGGGTCGCGGCGACTCGAACACTGAAGCTTTCTTT.

V is TRBV5-1 and J is TRBJ2-5; D remains unclear. This CDR3 has 14 amino acids. CDR1 SGHRS and CDR2 YFSETQ come from the germline V gene. V was pared by 0 bases and J by 4 bases, with 10 bases between. This CDR3 is CASSLVGVGETQYF. Here the CDR3 DNA reads TGCGCCAGCAGCTTGGTTGGAGTAGGAGAGACCCAGTACTTC.

V gene TRBV18 combines with J gene TRBJ2-1; D is unresolved. Trimming stripped 4 bases from V and 3 bases from J, with 16 bases between. The CDR3 extends over 16 amino acids. The germline V gene has CDR1 KGHSH and CDR2 LQKENI. The CDR3 coding sequence is TGTGCCAGCTCACTTACCCTGAAACAGCTCTACAATGAGCAGTTCTTC. Protein: CASSLTLKQLYNEQFF.

This clone turned up a few times. J is TRBJ2-3 and V is TRBV21-1; the D call in the table, TRBD1, was not verified against the DNA. TRBV21-1 is a pseudogene segment. There are 13 residues in the CDR3. The CDR3 here is CASSKAAGEAQYF. The CDR3 region has the DNA TGTGCCAGCAGCAAAGCAGCAGGGGAAGCGCAGTATTTT.

The V gene is TRBV6-6, the J gene TRBJ2-6; tentatively, D is TRBD1 (6 bases). V shed 6 bases and J shed 2 bases, with 14 bases lying between them. The CDR3 has 16 amino acids. Germline lookup yields CDR1 MNHNY and CDR2 SVGAGI (reference sequence). In nucleotides, the CDR3 is TGTGCCAGCAGCAACAGGGTTAGTCCTGGGGCCAACGTCCTGACTTTC. Amino acids: CASSNRVSPGANVLTF.